The next 2 T cell receptor beta chains were all read from a single sample in a study of T cell repertoires in cytomegalovirus infection. TCRdb itself ran the reads through MiXCR, one entry per CDR3 protein. The sample shows about 130,000 distinct CDR3 sequences, 7.5% to 9% of them seen only once. The sequencing input was PBMCs. The receptors originated from a human donor in good health (CMV status not recorded). Some clones in this sample may be carry-over from other donors' samples.

This clonotype was counted many times. CDR3 coding DNA: TGTGCCAGCAGCCTGAGCGGGGGAGCATACAATGAGCAGTTCTTC. Encoded protein: CASSLSGGAYNEQFF. This chain connects TRBV7-2 to TRBJ2-1, with 8 bases lining up with TRBD2. Germline CDR1 and CDR2: SGHTA and FQGNSA. The V segment lost 5 bases and the J segment 4 bases; nucleotides outside the gene matches: 7. There are 15 residues in the CDR3.

The rearrangement links TRBV20-1 to TRBJ1-2, with D possibly TRBD1 on 5 matching bases. Germline V gene data show CDR1 as DFQATT and CDR2 as SNEGSKA (reference sequence). The CDR3 is 14 amino acids. The V end lost 5 bases, the J end lost 3 bases, and 16 bases lay between the germline ends. Here the CDR3 DNA reads TGCAGTGCTGAGCCCCCGGGGGGGGACTATGGCTACACCTTC. Translation: CSAEPPGGDYGYTF.